These T cell receptor beta chains were read from a single sample in a study of Ad26.COV2.S vaccination and SARS-CoV-2 variants. Clones were sequenced by immunoSEQ multiplex PCR, and TCRdb holds only the in-frame ones, with some missing. The sample yields some 520,000 clones, roughly 87% seen once. This specimen consisted of peripheral blood, obtained in a trial of Ad26.COV2.S vaccine versus placebo. Every receptor here comes from a person aged 18-65 years who received the Ad26.COV2.S COVID-19 vaccine or a placebo. The CDR3 runs from the conserved cysteine through the conserved F or W. The D gene is left open where the match is weak. A row's size may be missing; if present it is once, few, many or a size class.

>NA|NA|TRBJ2-5|TRBV9
TGTGCCAGCAGCGTAGGAAGTGGCCTCAACCCCAAAGAGACCCAGTACTTC
CASSVGSGLNPKETQYF
>NA|NA|TRBJ2-3|TRBV19
TGTGCCAGTAGTATTTCGGGCACAGATACGCAGTATTTT
CASSISGTDTQYF
>NA|TRBD1|TRBJ1-4|TRBV29-1
TGCAGCTTCCGACAGGGGCAGGAAAAACTGTTTTTT
CSFRQGQEKLFF
>NA|NA|TRBJ2-7|TRBV28
TGTGCCAGCACCGTCAGGGGGGGGCAGCAGTACTTC
CASTVRGGQQYF
>NA|TRBD2|TRBJ2-1|TRBV28
TGTGCCACCTTAGCGGGAGTCATCCCTCGTTACAATGAGCAGTTCTTC
CATLAGVIPRYNEQFF
>NA|NA|TRBJ2-7|TRBV2
TGTGCCAGCCTTTTAAGTCACGAGCAGTACTTC
CASLLSHEQYF
>NA|NA|TRBJ2-7|TRBV9
TGTGCCAGCAGCGTGACCCCGGCTGTAGGGTACGAGCAGTACTTC
CASSVTPAVGYEQYF
>NA|NA|TRBJ2-1|TRBV7-9
TGTGCCAGCAGCTTAGTGCTGGCGGGTGGTGAGCAGTTCTTC
CASSLVLAGGEQFF
>NA|NA|TRBJ2-3|TRBV4-1
TGCGCCAGCAGCCAGACAAAAGATAATACGCAGTATTTT
CASSQTKDNTQYF
>NA|NA|TRBJ1-2|TRBV5-6
TGTGCCAGCAGCTTGGCAGCGACAGTCTATGGCTACACCTTC
CASSLAATVYGYTF
>NA|TRBD1|TRBJ2-7|TRBV19
TGTGCCAGTAGTTCCGGGACAGGGGGCCCCCACGAGCAGTACTTC
CASSSGTGGPHEQYF
>NA|NA|TRBJ2-1|TRBV5-4
TGTGCCAGCAGCTCTTCCGGGAGAATAAACAATGAGCAGTTCTTC
CASSSSGRINNEQFF
>NA|NA|TRBJ1-5|TRBV11-2
TGTGCCAGCAGCTTATCGGCAGGGGCGGGACAGCCCCAGCATTTT
CASSLSAGAGQPQHF
>NA|NA|TRBJ2-5|TRBV5-1
TGCGCCAGCAGCTTGGGACCGTTGGAGACCCAGTACTTC
CASSLGPLETQYF
>NA|TRBD2|TRBJ2-1|TRBV7-8
TGTGCCAGCAGCTCCCGACTAGCGGTATCCCCTGGGGAGCAGTTCTTC
CASSSRLAVSPGEQFF
>NA|NA|TRBJ2-5|TRBV30
TGTGCCTGGAGTGTTGGTGGGACCTCGGAGACCCAGTACTTC
CAWSVGGTSETQYF
>NA|NA|TRBJ1-2|TRBV12-3/TRBV12-4
TGTGCCAGCAGTTTGGGAATTACCTATGGCTACACCTTC
CASSLGITYGYTF
>NA|NA|TRBJ2-3|TRBV27
TGTGCCAGCAGTGGGGGTCTTAATACGCAGTATTTT
CASSGGLNTQYF
>once|NA|TRBJ2-7|TRBV19
TGTGCCAGTAGTATAGGGGCAGGCTACGAGCAGTACTTC
CASSIGAGYEQYF
>NA|NA|TRBJ2-1|TRBV5-1
TGCGCCAGCAGCTTACCTCGCGGGGCCTACAATGAGCAGTTCTTC
CASSLPRGAYNEQFF
>NA|NA|TRBJ2-7|TRBV28
TGTGCCAGCAGTAAACCTATTATCCCCGCGACAGGATACGACGAGCAGTACTTC
CASSKPIIPATGYDEQYF
>NA|NA|TRBJ2-7|TRBV5-6
TGTGCCAGCAGCTACCGAGCATACGAGCAGTACTTC
CASSYRAYEQYF
>NA|NA|TRBJ2-3|TRBV24-1
TGTGCCACCAGTGATATCTGGAGCACAGATACGCAGTATTTT
CATSDIWSTDTQYF
>NA|NA|TRBJ1-2|TRBV27
TGTGCCAGCAGTTTGGGGGGGTACTATGGCTACACCTTC
CASSLGGYYGYTF
>NA|NA|TRBJ1-5|TRBV30
TGTGCCTGGAGTGTAGGGGTGGCGGTCAATCAGCCCCAGCATTTT
CAWSVGVAVNQPQHF
>NA|TRBD1|TRBJ2-1|TRBV5-1
TGCGCCAGCAGCCATGGGGGACAGGGGCCCTACAATGAGCAGTTCTTC
CASSHGGQGPYNEQFF
>NA|NA|TRBJ1-3|TRBV6-5
TGTGCCAGCAGCCCGATGGGGGTTACAGCCACCATATATTTT
CASSPMGVTATIYF
>NA|NA|TRBJ1-1|TRBV29-1
TGCAGCGCCCAACCCTTCGCGGGGATTGGCACTGAAGCTTTCTTT
CSAQPFAGIGTEAFF
>NA|NA|TRBJ1-1|TRBV7-9
TGTGCCAGCAGCTTAGAAGGGGGATCTGAAGCTTTCTTT
CASSLEGGSEAFF
>NA|TRBD2|TRBJ2-1|TRBV19
TGTGCCAGTGGGGCGGGAGGGGTTAATGAGCAGTTCTTC
CASGAGGVNEQFF
>NA|TRBD1|TRBJ1-4|TRBV4-3
TGCGCCAGCAGCCAAGACGCGGAACGACAGGGCCAACTGTTTTTT
CASSQDAERQGQLFF
>NA|NA|TRBJ2-1|TRBV11-2
TGTGCCAGCAGCTTAGAATGGACTCGCAATGAGCAGTTCTTC
CASSLEWTRNEQFF
>NA|TRBD1|TRBJ1-1|TRBV29-1
TGCAGCGTTGCCTCGGGACAGGGGTTCACTGAAGCTTTCTTT
CSVASGQGFTEAFF
>once|NA|TRBJ2-3|TRBV28
TGTGCCAGCTGGCAGGAGAACACAGATACGCAGTATTTT
CASWQENTDTQYF
>NA|NA|TRBJ1-2|TRBV30
TGTGCCTGGAGTCCCCTCATGACAGGCTCTCATGGCTACACCTTC
CAWSPLMTGSHGYTF
>NA|TRBD2|TRBJ2-5|TRBV7-6
TGTGCCAGCAGCTTAGATCACAGGCCTGTGCGGGAGGAGACCCAGTACTTC
CASSLDHRPVREETQYF
>NA|TRBD2|TRBJ2-5|TRBV18
TGTGCCAGCTCACAACTGGCCCATCTAGCGGGAGGGCCAGAGACCCAGTACTTC
CASSQLAHLAGGPETQYF
>NA|TRBD1|TRBJ1-2|TRBV30
TGTGCCTGGAGTCCGGTGGACAGGGAATTGAATGGCTACACCTTC
CAWSPVDRELNGYTF
>NA|TRBD1|TRBJ2-1|TRBV6-5
TGTGCCAGCAGTCGACAGGGCTTGGGGCACAATGAGCAGTTCTTC
CASSRQGLGHNEQFF
>NA|NA|TRBJ1-5|TRBV7-3
TGTGCCAGCAAGGTGTGGCAGGGAGATCAGCCCCAGCATTTT
CASKVWQGDQPQHF
>NA|TRBD2|TRBJ2-3|TRBV7-3
TGTGCCAGCAGCTTAGCCGGACTAGCAGAGGCAGATACGCAGTATTTT
CASSLAGLAEADTQYF